This T cell receptor beta chain was documented in a study of shared clonotypes between healthy human individuals. Authors' methods: Filtering differed, since immunoSEQ gave only junction sequences and no quality scores. Data came from immunoSEQ multiplex PCR; TCRdb stores just in-frame clones and leaves some out. Clone size and the V and J calls come from that table; the DNA yielded D and trimming. The sample records about 980,000 clones, less than 85% being singletons. Germline CDR1 and CDR2: MNHEY and SVGAGI. Trimming removed 6 bases at V and 0 bases at J, with 9 bases between. The CDR3 is made up of 14 amino acids.

This TCR came from a man younger than 35 in good health. Sequencing input: memory CD4+ T cells sorted from blood. Described subset: CD45RA-negative fraction. V and J are TRBV6-5 and TRBJ1-3; D remains unclear. The CDR3 DNA reads as TGTGCCAGCAGATGGGGTACCTCTGGAAACACCATATATTTT. This encodes CASRWGTSGNTIYF.